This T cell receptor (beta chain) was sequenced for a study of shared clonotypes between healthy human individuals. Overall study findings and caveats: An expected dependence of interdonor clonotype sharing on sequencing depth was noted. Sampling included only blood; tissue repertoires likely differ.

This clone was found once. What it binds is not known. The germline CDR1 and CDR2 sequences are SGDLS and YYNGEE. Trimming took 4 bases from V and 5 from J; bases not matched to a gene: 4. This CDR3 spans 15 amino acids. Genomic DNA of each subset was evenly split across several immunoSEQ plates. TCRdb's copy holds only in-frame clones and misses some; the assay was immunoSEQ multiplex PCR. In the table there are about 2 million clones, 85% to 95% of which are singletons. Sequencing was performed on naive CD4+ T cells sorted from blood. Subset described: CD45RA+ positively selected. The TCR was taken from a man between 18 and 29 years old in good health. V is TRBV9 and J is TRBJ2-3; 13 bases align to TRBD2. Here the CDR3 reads CASSWTSGSVDTQYF. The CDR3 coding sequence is TGTGCCAGCAGCTGGACTAGCGGGAGTGTAGATACGCAGTATTTT.